These 21 T cell receptor beta chains were sequenced from one sample in a study of T cells after yellow fever vaccination. TCRdb called the 5' RACE reads again in MiXCR, with one record for every CDR3 protein. Altogether about 630,000 distinct CDR3 sequences are present, 12% being singletons, with the ten largest covering more than 12%. Sequences were derived from PBMCs, sampled on the day of the yellow fever booster vaccination. The receptor set was obtained from a man in his thirties or forties who received the YFV17D yellow fever vaccine.

This clonotype showed up just a few times. J is TRBJ2-3 and V is TRBV5-1; 12 positions agree with TRBD1. Germline CDR1 is SGHRS and CDR2 is YFSETQ. The CDR3 runs to 14 residues. V dropped 6 bases and J dropped 5; count of bases not matched to a gene: 4. The CDR3 reads CASKGQGAVDTQYF. In nucleotides, the CDR3 is TGCGCCAGCAAGGGACAGGGGGCCGTAGATACGCAGTATTTT.

The chain combines TRBV20-1 with TRBJ2-7; possible D gene TRBD1, 6 bases. CDR3 length: 14 amino acids. The germline CDR1 and CDR2 sequences are DFQATT and SNEGSKA (reference sequence). V was trimmed by 5 bases and J by 0 bases, leaving 14 bases between them. The CDR3 region has the DNA TGCAGTGCTCTTCCGGGACACCTCTCCTACGAGCAGTACTTC. It codes for CSALPGHLSYEQYF.

This rearrangement joins TRBV20-1 to TRBJ2-3; D perhaps matches TRBD2 (6 bases). The V gene's germline CDR1 is DFQATT and CDR2 SNEGSKA (reference sequence). CDR3 length: 16 residues. V lost 6 bases and J lost 5, with 24 bases in between. This CDR3 is CSAYDYLAPGIDTQYF. CDR3 in DNA: TGCAGTGCATACGACTACCTAGCGCCGGGTATAGATACGCAGTATTTT.

The chain employs TRBV4-3 and TRBJ1-6, with 7 nucleotides matching TRBD1. This CDR3 has 15 residues. The V gene's germline CDR1 is LGHNA and CDR2 YSLEER. J gave up 7 bases and V 4 bases, and 7 bases lay outside the gene matches. This CDR3 reads CASSLQGTMNSPLHF. CDR3 in DNA: TGCGCCAGCAGCCTACAGGGGACGATGAATTCACCCCTCCACTTT.

The chain recombines TRBV24-1 with TRBJ2-7; D unclear. The CDR3 is 14 residues long. Germline CDR1 reads KGHDR; CDR2 reads SFDVKD. V dropped 4 bases and J dropped 0 bases, with 9 bases sitting between them. The CDR3 region is CATSEIRFSYEQYF. CDR3 in DNA: TGTGCCACCAGTGAGATAAGGTTCTCCTACGAGCAGTACTTC.

This clonotype was counted only a few times. The rearrangement uses TRBV18 and TRBJ1-5; D remains unclear. CDR1 and CDR2 (germline): KGHSH, LQKENI. V dropped 6 bases and J dropped 2 bases, with 17 bases sitting between them. This CDR3 spans 16 amino acids. The CDR3 here is CASSPTSGFGNQPQHF. CDR3 bases: TGTGCCAGCTCCCCGACCTCGGGGTTCGGCAATCAGCCCCAGCATTTT. The whole variable domain, filled in from reference TRBV18 and TRBJ1-5, reads NAGVMQNPRHLVRRRGQEARLRCSPMKGHSHVYWYRQLPEEGLKFMVYLQKENIIDESGMPKERFSAEFPKEGPSILRIQQVVRGDSAAYFCASSPTSGFGNQPQHFGDGTRLSIL.

This clonotype was recorded only once. The chain joins TRBV5-5 to TRBJ2-1, with 10 bases lining up with TRBD1. Germline-derived CDR1 and CDR2 are SGHKS and YYEKEE (reference sequence). V was pared by 4 bases and J by 3 bases, with 4 bases of the junction left unmatched. This CDR3 spans 15 amino acids. CDR3 DNA: TGTGCCAGCAGCCCCGACAGGGGGCACTACAATGAGCAGTTCTTC. Its translation: CASSPDRGHYNEQFF.

This clonotype was detected a few times. The genes are TRBV29-1 and TRBJ2-3, with 10 bases matching TRBD2. The CDR3 sequence is 15 residues long. After removal of 3 bases from V and 2 bases from J, the junction contained 5 bases not matched to a gene. CDR1 is SQVTM, CDR2 ANQGSEA, per germline. CDR3 nucleotides: TGCAGCGTTGATGGTAGCGGGGGGCCCACAGATACGCAGTATTTT. It encodes CSVDGSGGPTDTQYF.

As DNA, the CDR3 is TGTGCCAGTAGGTCATATCAGGAGGAGGAGACCCAGTACTTC. This sequence encodes CASRSYQEEETQYF. The chain links TRBV19 to TRBJ2-5; tentatively, D is TRBD2 (5 bases). The V end was cut by 6 bases, the J end by 5 bases, with 16 bases between. This CDR3 is built from 14 residues. Germline CDR1 and CDR2: LNHDA and SQIVND (reference sequence).

In its sample, this clonotype was seen a few times. The rearrangement joins TRBV24-1 to TRBJ2-1; unclear D gene. The CDR3 runs to 16 residues. V was trimmed by 1 base and J by 0 bases, leaving 9 bases between them. Looked up from germline, CDR1 is KGHDR and CDR2 is SFDVKD. CDR3 sequence reads: CATSDFSPSSYNEQFF. CDR3 coding DNA: TGTGCCACCAGTGATTTCTCACCCAGCTCCTACAATGAGCAGTTCTTC.

This chain links TRBV4-3 with TRBJ2-5; 9 bases are a match to TRBD1. The CDR3 sequence is 15 residues long. CDR1 is LGHNA, CDR2 YSLEER, per germline. Trimming at V came to 4 bases and at J to 3 bases, leaving 6 bases not matched to a gene. CDR3 region: CASSLLRTGEETQYF. The CDR3 DNA is TGCGCCAGCAGCCTGCTTCGGACAGGGGAAGAGACCCAGTACTTC.

V usage is TRBV4-3 and J usage is TRBJ2-1; 7 bases map to TRBD2. Trimming at V came to 0 bases and at J to 2 bases, leaving 7 bases not matched to a gene. CDR3 length: 17 amino acids. CDR1 LGHNA and CDR2 YSLEER come from the germline V gene. The CDR3 coding sequence is TGCGCCAGCAGCCAAGAGGGTAGCGGGTCACCCTACAATGAGCAGTTCTTC. Residues: CASSQEGSGSPYNEQFF.

The chain joins TRBV7-9 to TRBJ2-7, with a possible D match to TRBD2 (6 bases). Germline lookup yields CDR1 SEHNR and CDR2 FQNEAQ (reference sequence). This CDR3 comprises 13 residues. The V end lost 4 bases, the J end lost 5 bases, and 12 bases lay between the germline ends. As DNA, the CDR3 is TGTGCCAGCAGCTCGACTAGTTCCAACGAGCAGTACTTC. This translates into CASSSTSSNEQYF.

This clonotype came up a few times. The chain carries TRBV4-3 and TRBJ2-1; 13 nucleotides line up with TRBD2. The germline V gene has CDR1 LGHNA and CDR2 YSLEER. V gave up 0 bases and J gave up 10 bases; unmatched junction bases: 12. The CDR3 consists of 18 residues. The CDR3 DNA reads as TGCGCCAGCAGCCAAGATCTTCCTACTAGCGGGAGGGCCAGGGAGCAGTTCTTC. Translating it yields CASSQDLPTSGRAREQFF.

In its sample, this clonotype was seen many times. This chain joins TRBV12-3 or TRBV12-4 and TRBJ2-7; TRBD2 is a possible D gene (5 bases). V dropped 3 bases and J dropped 2 bases, with 20 bases sitting between them. The CDR3 is made up of 17 amino acids. The CDR3 nucleotides read TGTGCCAGCAGTTTCAAACGACTGGGAGATCCGCCCTACGAGCAGTACTTC. Translated, it gives CASSFKRLGDPPYEQYF.

For this clonotype: One base away lies a much larger clone, so this may be a sequencing read error. V is TRBV13 and J is TRBJ2-7, with D possibly TRBD2 on 5 matching bases. V lost 8 bases to trimming and J lost 2 bases, with 19 bases between them. CDR3 length equals 15 residues. CDR1 and CDR2 (germline): PRHDT, FYEKMQ (reference sequence). CDR3 bases: TGTGCCAGCGGCGGGTGGTGGGAGCGAACCTACGAGCAGTACTTC. This encodes CASGGWWERTYEQYF.

V is TRBV20-1 and J is TRBJ1-3; D gene uncertain. V was clipped by 5 bases and J by 6 bases, with 14 bases between them. The CDR3 is 13 amino acids. Per germline, CDR1 DFQATT and CDR2 SNEGSKA (reference sequence). The CDR3 region has the DNA TGCAGTGCTTCCGATCGGGCGGTAAACACCATATATTTT. Translating it yields CSASDRAVNTIYF.

The J gene is TRBJ2-5, the V gene TRBV27; perhaps TRBD2 as D (5 bases). The CDR3 spans 15 residues. Trimming left V 1 base short and J 5 bases short, with 14 bases between. From germline, CDR1 is MNHEY and CDR2 SMNVEV (reference sequence). CDR3 coding DNA: TGTGCCAGCAGTTTATTTCCTAGTCCGGGGGAGACCCAGTACTTC. The encoded protein is CASSLFPSPGETQYF.

Only a few counts were recorded for this clonotype. The rearrangement uses TRBV20-1 and TRBJ2-1, with 12 bases that match TRBD2. V was pared by 0 bases and J by 4 bases, with 16 bases of the junction left unmatched. The CDR3 has 20 amino acids. Germline loops: CDR1 DFQATT, CDR2 SNEGSKA (reference sequence). CDR3: CSARDFGGLAGLGVYNEQFF. The CDR3 bases are TGCAGTGCTAGAGATTTTGGAGGACTAGCGGGACTGGGGGTATACAATGAGCAGTTCTTC.

This clonotype was picked up a small number of times. V is TRBV11-1 and J is TRBJ2-2; no clear D. Trimming took off 0 bases at V and 5 bases at J, with 19 bases between the two ends. This CDR3 is built from 18 residues. Germline loops: CDR1 SGHAT, CDR2 FQDESV (reference sequence). CDR3 loop: CASSLALNVGSLTGELFF. CDR3 DNA sequence: TGTGCCAGCAGCTTAGCGCTAAATGTCGGCTCTTTAACCGGGGAGCTGTTTTTT.

This clonotype has more than one count but fewer than ten. The V and J genes are TRBV11-2 and TRBJ2-7; D not resolved. V lost 5 bases and J 6 bases, leaving 14 bases between the germline ends. Germline V lookup: CDR1 SGHAT, CDR2 FQNNGV. This CDR3 contains 13 residues. The CDR3: CASSPVLVGEQYF. CDR3 in DNA: TGTGCCAGCAGCCCCGTGTTAGTTGGCGAGCAGTACTTC.